This T cell receptor (beta chain) derives from a study of blood T cell repertoires in COVID-19. As for the study in general: Samples taken during acute and convalescent COVID-19 were collected in the United States, Italy and Spain. The analysed material was cDNA or gDNA that came from T cells, B-cell-depleted T cells, or PBMCs.

The CDR3 covers 12 residues. CDR1 and CDR2 (germline): SNHLY, FYNNEI. Trimming pared 6 bases from V and 12 bases from J, leaving 12 bases between. As processed by the authors: Reference gene primer amplification yielded estimated nucleated cell counts. Method: immunoSEQ multiplex PCR; TCRdb's copy keeps in-frame clones and lacks some. V, J and clone size are those of that table, while D and trimming were read from the DNA. Here the sample spans approximately 170,000 clones, around 80% being singletons. Sequenced input: peripheral blood. The receptor comes from a woman in her 70s who had recovered from COVID-19. This chain joins TRBV2 and TRBJ1-6; maybe TRBD1 (5 bases). The CDR3 here is CASSALGGPLHF. The CDR3 DNA is TGTGCCAGCAGCGCCCTCGGGGGACCCCTCCACTTT. Using reference TRBV2 and TRBJ1-6 for the parts outside the CDR3, the full variable domain is EPEVTQTPSHQVTQMGQEVILRCVPISNHLYFYWYRQILGQKVEFLVSFYNNEISEKSEIFDDQFSVERPDGSNFTLKIRSTKLEDSAMYFCASSALGGPLHFGNGTRLTVT.